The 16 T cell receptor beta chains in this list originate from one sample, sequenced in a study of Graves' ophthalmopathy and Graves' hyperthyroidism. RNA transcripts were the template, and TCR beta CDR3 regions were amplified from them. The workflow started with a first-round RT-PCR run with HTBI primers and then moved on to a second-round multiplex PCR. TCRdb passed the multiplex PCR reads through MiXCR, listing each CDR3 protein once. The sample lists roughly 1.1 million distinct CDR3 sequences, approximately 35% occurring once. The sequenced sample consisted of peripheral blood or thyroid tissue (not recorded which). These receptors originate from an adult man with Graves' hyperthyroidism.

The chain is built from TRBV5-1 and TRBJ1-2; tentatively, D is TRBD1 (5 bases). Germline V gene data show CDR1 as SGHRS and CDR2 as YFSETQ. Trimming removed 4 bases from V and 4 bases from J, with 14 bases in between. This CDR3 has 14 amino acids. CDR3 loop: CASSGTDRTYGYTF. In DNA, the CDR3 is TGCGCCAGCAGCGGGACGGACCGTACCTATGGCTACACCTTC.

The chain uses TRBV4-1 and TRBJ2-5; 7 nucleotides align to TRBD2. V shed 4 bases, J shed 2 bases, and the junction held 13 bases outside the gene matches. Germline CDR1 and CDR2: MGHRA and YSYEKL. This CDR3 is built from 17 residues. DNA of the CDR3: TGCGCCAGCAGCCCCCTCGGGGTCAGCGGGGCGCAAGAGACCCAGTACTTC. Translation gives CASSPLGVSGAQETQYF.

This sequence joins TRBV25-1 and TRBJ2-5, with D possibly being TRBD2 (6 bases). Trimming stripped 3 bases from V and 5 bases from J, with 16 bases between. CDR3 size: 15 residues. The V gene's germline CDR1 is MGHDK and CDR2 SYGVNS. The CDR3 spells CASSDGPIAGETQYF. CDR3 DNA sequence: TGTGCCAGCAGTGACGGGCCCATTGCGGGGGAGACCCAGTACTTC.

CDR3 nucleotide sequence: TGTGCCAGCAGCGGACAGAACTCCGTTAATGAAAAACTGTTTTTT. It encodes CASSGQNSVNEKLFF. The chain employs TRBV6-2 or TRBV6-3 and TRBJ1-4, with D possibly being TRBD1 (6 bases). Trimming took 6 bases from V and 4 from J, leaving 15 bases between them. The CDR3 has 15 residues. Germline CDR1 and CDR2: MNHEY and SVGEGT.

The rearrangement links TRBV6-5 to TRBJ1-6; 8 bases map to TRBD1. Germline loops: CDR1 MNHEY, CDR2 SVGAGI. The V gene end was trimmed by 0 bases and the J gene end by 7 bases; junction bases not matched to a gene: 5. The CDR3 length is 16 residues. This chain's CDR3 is CASSYSSGGGNSPLHF. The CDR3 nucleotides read TGTGCCAGCAGTTACTCCTCAGGGGGCGGCAATTCACCCCTCCACTTT.

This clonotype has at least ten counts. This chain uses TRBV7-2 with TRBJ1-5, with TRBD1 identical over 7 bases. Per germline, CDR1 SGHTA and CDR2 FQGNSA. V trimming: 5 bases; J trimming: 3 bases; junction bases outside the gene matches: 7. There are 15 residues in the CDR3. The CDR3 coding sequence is TGTGCCAGCAGCCCCCGGACAGGTCACAATCAGCCCCAGCATTTT. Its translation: CASSPRTGHNQPQHF.

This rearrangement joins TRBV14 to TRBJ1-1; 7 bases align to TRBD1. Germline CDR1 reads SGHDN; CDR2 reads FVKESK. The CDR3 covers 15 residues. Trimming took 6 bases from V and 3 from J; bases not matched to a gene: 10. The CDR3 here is CASSYGQGGHTEAFF. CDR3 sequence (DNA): TGTGCCAGCAGTTACGGGCAGGGGGGGCACACTGAAGCTTTCTTT.

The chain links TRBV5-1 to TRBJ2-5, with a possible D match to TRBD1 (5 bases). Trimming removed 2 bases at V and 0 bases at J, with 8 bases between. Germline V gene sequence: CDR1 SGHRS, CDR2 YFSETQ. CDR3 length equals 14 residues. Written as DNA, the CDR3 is TGCGCCAGCAGCTTTTCAGGGAACCAAGAGACCCAGTACTTC. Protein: CASSFSGNQETQYF.

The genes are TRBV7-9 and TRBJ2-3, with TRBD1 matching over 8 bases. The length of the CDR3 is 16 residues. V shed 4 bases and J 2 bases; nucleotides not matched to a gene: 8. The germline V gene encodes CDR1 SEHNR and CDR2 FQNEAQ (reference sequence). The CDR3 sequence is CASSWGQDRDTDTQYF. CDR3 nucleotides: TGTGCCAGCAGCTGGGGACAGGACAGGGACACAGATACGCAGTATTTT.

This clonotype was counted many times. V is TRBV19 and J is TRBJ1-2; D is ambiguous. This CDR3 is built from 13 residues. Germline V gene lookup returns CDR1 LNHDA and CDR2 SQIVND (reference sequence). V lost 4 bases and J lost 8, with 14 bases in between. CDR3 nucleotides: TGTGCCAGTAGTAGGGGAACTATCCCCGGCTACACCTTC. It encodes CASSRGTIPGYTF. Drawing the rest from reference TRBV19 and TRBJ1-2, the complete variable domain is DGGITQSPKYLFRKEGQNVTLSCEQNLNHDAMYWYRQDPGQGLRLIYYSQIVNDFQKGDIAEGYSVSREKKESFPLTVTSAQKNPTAFYLCASSRGTIPGYTFGSGTRLTVV.

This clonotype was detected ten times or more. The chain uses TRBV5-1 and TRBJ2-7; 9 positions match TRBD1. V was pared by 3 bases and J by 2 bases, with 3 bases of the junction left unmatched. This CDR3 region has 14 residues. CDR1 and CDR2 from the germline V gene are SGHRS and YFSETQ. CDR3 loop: CASSSGTGTYEQYF. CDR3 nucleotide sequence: TGCGCCAGCAGCTCCGGGACAGGGACCTACGAGCAGTACTTC.

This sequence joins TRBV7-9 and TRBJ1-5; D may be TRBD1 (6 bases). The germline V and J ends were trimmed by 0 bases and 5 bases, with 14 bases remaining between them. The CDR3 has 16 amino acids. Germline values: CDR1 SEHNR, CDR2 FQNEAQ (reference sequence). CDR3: CASSLALAGEDQPQHF. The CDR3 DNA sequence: TGTGCCAGCAGCTTAGCCCTTGCAGGGGAAGATCAGCCCCAGCATTTT. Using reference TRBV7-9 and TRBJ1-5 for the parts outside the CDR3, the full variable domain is DTGVSQNPRHKITKRGQNVTFRCDPISEHNRLYWYRQTLGQGPEFLTYFQNEAQLEKSRLLSDRFSAERPKGSFSTLEIQRTEQGDSAMYLCASSLALAGEDQPQHFGDGTRLSIL.

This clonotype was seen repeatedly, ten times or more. CDR3 in DNA: TGTGCCAGCAGTTGGGGCAGCATGAACACTGAAGCTTTCTTT. It encodes CASSWGSMNTEAFF. This chain joins TRBV12-3 or TRBV12-4 and TRBJ1-1, with D possibly being TRBD1 (5 bases). This CDR3 has 14 residues. The V and J ends lost 4 bases and 0 bases respectively, with 9 bases between them.

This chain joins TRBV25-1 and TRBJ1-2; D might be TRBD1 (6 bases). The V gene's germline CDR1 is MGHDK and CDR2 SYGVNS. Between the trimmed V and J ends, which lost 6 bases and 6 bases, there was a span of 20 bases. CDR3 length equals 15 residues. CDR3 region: CASSGGQQQVDGYTF. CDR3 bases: TGTGCCAGCAGCGGGGGGCAACAGCAGGTAGATGGCTACACCTTC.

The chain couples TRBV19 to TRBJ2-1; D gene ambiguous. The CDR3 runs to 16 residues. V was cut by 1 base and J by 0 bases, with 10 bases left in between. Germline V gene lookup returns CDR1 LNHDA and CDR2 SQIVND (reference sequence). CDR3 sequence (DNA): TGTGCCAGTAGTATAGGCTGGCTGAGCTCCTACAATGAGCAGTTCTTC. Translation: CASSIGWLSSYNEQFF.

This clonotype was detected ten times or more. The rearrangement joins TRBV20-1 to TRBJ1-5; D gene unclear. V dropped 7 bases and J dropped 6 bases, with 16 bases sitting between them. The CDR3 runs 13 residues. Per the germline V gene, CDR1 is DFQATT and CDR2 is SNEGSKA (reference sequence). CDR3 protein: CSGRSQRSQPQHF. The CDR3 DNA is TGCAGTGGTAGGTCCCAGCGCAGTCAGCCCCAGCATTTT.